This TCR beta chain was found in a study of CD4 T cells in relation to SARS-CoV-2 and coronaviruses. The CDR3 runs 15 residues. J was trimmed by 3 bases and V by 7 bases; bases with no gene match: 8. Germline assignment: CDR1 LNHDA and CDR2 SQIVND (reference sequence). The assay was immunoSEQ multiplex PCR, and TCRdb's table has in-frame clones only and misses some. The repertoire has 35,000 to 40,000 clones, 85% to 90% of them found once; the top ten carry about a tenth. Sequences were obtained from memory CD4+ T cells from PBMCs. This TCR came from an adult with COVID-19. V is TRBV19 and J is TRBJ1-1, with TRBD1 matching over 10 bases. The CDR3 reads CASILTGTGDTEAFF. CDR3 nucleotide sequence: TGTGCCAGTATTCTCACCGGGACAGGGGACACTGAAGCTTTCTTT.